This is a list of T cell receptor beta chains from one sample in a study of T-cell memory formation after mild COVID-19. MiXCR, applied by TCRdb to the 5' RACE reads, yields one record per CDR3 protein. The sample lists roughly 250,000 distinct CDR3 sequences; about 15% were seen once. The sequencing sample was made of PBMCs or a T cell subset sorted from them (not recorded which). All receptors come from a man aged 18 to 35 who had mild COVID-19 (a few samples of this study predate the infection). Cell type and time point are not known. CDR3s include the opening cysteine and the closing phenylalanine or tryptophan. The order of the fields is V gene, clone size, D gene, J gene, CDR3 DNA, CDR3 protein. The D gene is left open where the match is weak. For some rows the clone size is stated as once, few or many, or as a class when expanded; others skip it.

TRBV15	-	-	TRBJ1-6	TGTGCCACCAGCCGGGCTTCCTATAATTCACCCCTCCACTTT	CATSRASYNSPLHF
TRBV3-1	-	-	TRBJ2-1	TGTGCCGCGGGCTTCTCCTACAATGAGCAGTTCTTC	CAAGFSYNEQFF
TRBV20-1	-	TRBD2	TRBJ2-7	TGCAGTGCTAGAGATGGTTTTGCGGGGGGAACCTACGAGCAGTACTTC	CSARDGFAGGTYEQYF
TRBV20-1	few	-	TRBJ2-1	TGCAGTGCTAGAGACTTGGGGGAGTACAATGAGCAGTTCTTC	CSARDLGEYNEQFF
TRBV20-1	-	-	TRBJ2-1	TGCAGTGCTAGAGATCGGAATGAGCAGTTCTTC	CSARDRNEQFF
TRBV7-2	few	-	TRBJ1-2	TGTGCCAGCAGCAACTACCGGGGGCGGGATGGCTACACCTTC	CASSNYRGRDGYTF
TRBV11-2	few	TRBD1	TRBJ1-4	TGTGCCAGCAGCTTATGGGGACAGAATAATGAAAAACTGTTTTTT	CASSLWGQNNEKLFF
TRBV5-6	-	-	TRBJ1-2	TGTGCCAGCAGCGCGTCCGGGGAAGTCTATGGCTACACCTTC	CASSASGEVYGYTF
TRBV6-2/TRBV6-3	few	-	TRBJ1-2	TGTGCCAGCAGTTACGGGCATTTAAACTATGGCTACACCTTC	CASSYGHLNYGYTF
TRBV7-2	-	TRBD2	TRBJ2-5	TGTGCCAGCACCGCTCAAAGCGGGGGGCAAGAGACCCAGTACTTC	CASTAQSGGQETQYF
TRBV10-2	few	TRBD1	TRBJ1-6	TGCGCCAGCAGTGACTACGGACAGGGCCCACCCCTCCACTTT	CASSDYGQGPPLHF
TRBV7-2	many	-	TRBJ2-5	TGTGCCAGCAGCTTAGACGTCTGGACCCAGTACTTC	CASSLDVWTQYF
TRBV2	once	TRBD2	TRBJ2-5	TGTGCCAGCAGTGCCCAGCGGGGAAGCCAAGAGACCCAGTACTTC	CASSAQRGSQETQYF
TRBV9	few	-	TRBJ2-7	TGTGCCAGCAGCATTACTAGAAAGGATTCCGAGCAGTACTTC	CASSITRKDSEQYF
TRBV6-2/TRBV6-3	few	-	TRBJ1-6	TGTGCCAGCAGTTCGGACGATAATTCACCCCTCCACTTT	CASSSDDNSPLHF
TRBV28	-	TRBD2	TRBJ2-1	TGTGCCAGCAGCCAAGCGGGGAGCTCCTACAATGAGCAGTTCTTC	CASSQAGSSYNEQFF
TRBV6-5	-	-	TRBJ1-1	TGTGCCAGCAGTCAATCGAAGAACACTGAAGCTTTCTTT	CASSQSKNTEAFF
TRBV5-1	-	-	TRBJ2-5	TGCGCCAGCAGCTTGGCCGCTAGCCAAGAGACCCAGTACTTC	CASSLAASQETQYF
TRBV2	many	-	TRBJ1-6	TGTGCCAGCAGTGAAAACGGCTCCTATTCACCCCTCCACTTT	CASSENGSYSPLHF
TRBV2	few	-	TRBJ1-5	TGTGCCAGCAGCCGGGGTGGGCAGCCCCAGCATTTT	CASSRGGQPQHF
TRBV27	-	-	TRBJ1-2	TGTGCCAGCAGTTCTGGAGTAAGTGGCTACACCTTC	CASSSGVSGYTF
TRBV6-5	few	TRBD1	TRBJ1-2	TGTGCCAGCAGTCCCCAGGACAGGGGCTATGGCTACACCTTC	CASSPQDRGYGYTF
TRBV6-5	few	-	TRBJ2-1	TGTGCCAGCAAGGAGCGCTCAAGCCCCATGAGCTCCTACAATGAGCAGTTCTTC	CASKERSSPMSSYNEQFF
TRBV4-3	many	-	TRBJ2-3	TGCGCCAGCAGCCAAGAAGAACAGGGCACAGATACGCAGTATTTT	CASSQEEQGTDTQYF
TRBV27	few	-	TRBJ1-6	TGTGCCAGCAGTCTCCTCAGGGATAATTCACCCCTCCACTTT	CASSLLRDNSPLHF
TRBV20-1	-	TRBD1	TRBJ1-2	TGCAGTGCCACTCTCGGACAGGGAACTAATGGCTACACCTTC	CSATLGQGTNGYTF
TRBV7-8	-	-	TRBJ2-1	TGTGCCAGCAGCCGAGAGGCGGACTACAATGAGCAGTTCTTC	CASSREADYNEQFF
TRBV5-6	-	-	TRBJ2-5	TGTGCCAGCAGCCAGCCTTACAGCCAAGAGACCCAGTACTTC	CASSQPYSQETQYF
TRBV7-2	-	-	TRBJ2-3	TGTGCCAGCAGCCTGGATTTCACAGATACGCAGTATTTT	CASSLDFTDTQYF
TRBV7-2	few	-	TRBJ2-3	TGTGCCAGCAGCTCAAGGATAGATACGCAGTATTTT	CASSSRIDTQYF
TRBV5-1	few	-	TRBJ2-5	TGCGCCAGCAGCACAAATACCAAAGAGACCCAGTACTTC	CASSTNTKETQYF
TRBV12-3/TRBV12-4	few	-	TRBJ1-1	TGTGCCAGCAGTTTCGGTTGGCAGAACACTGAAGCTTTCTTT	CASSFGWQNTEAFF
TRBV19	-	-	TRBJ1-2	TGTGCCAGTAGCCAAGCCGGACAGTTCTATGGCTACACCTTC	CASSQAGQFYGYTF
TRBV20-1	few	-	TRBJ2-5	TGCAGTGCTAGAACAGGGATGGAGACCCAGTACTTC	CSARTGMETQYF
TRBV5-6	-	-	TRBJ1-6	TGTGCCAGCAGCTTGGCCGCAGGGCGCTATAATTCACCCCTCCACTTT	CASSLAAGRYNSPLHF
TRBV3-1	few	-	TRBJ2-5	TGTGCCAGCAGCCAAGATGGGGCCAGGGTAGGAGAGACCCAGTACTTC	CASSQDGARVGETQYF
TRBV20-1	few	-	TRBJ2-7	TGCAGTGCTAGAGACCCACTGGGGGGGCCCAGCGAGCAGTACTTC	CSARDPLGGPSEQYF
TRBV5-1	few	TRBD1	TRBJ1-2	TGCGCCAGTAAAGAGGGGGCAGGGGCGAACTATGGCTACACCTTC	CASKEGAGANYGYTF
TRBV11-2	-	-	TRBJ1-6	TGTGCCAGCAGCTTATTATTTGGGAACAGACAGTATAATTCACCCCTCCACTTT	CASSLLFGNRQYNSPLHF
TRBV11-1	-	-	TRBJ2-3	TGTGCCAGCAGCCCCCGGGCCAGGGCAGATACGCAGTATTTT	CASSPRARADTQYF
TRBV29-1	-	TRBD1	TRBJ1-5	TGCAGCGTGTCACAGGGGGGACGAAATCAGCCCCAGCATTTT	CSVSQGGRNQPQHF
TRBV24-1	-	TRBD1	TRBJ2-5	TGTGCCACCAGTGACCCCGACAGGGAGTACCAAGAGACCCAGTACTTC	CATSDPDREYQETQYF
TRBV7-9	-	-	TRBJ1-1	TGTGCCAGCAGCTTAGCGCCGACTTACACTGAAGCTTTCTTT	CASSLAPTYTEAFF
TRBV7-9	few	-	TRBJ2-1	TGTGCCAGCAGCTTCCCCGGGACTGTGAAGGGCAATGAGCAGTTCTTC	CASSFPGTVKGNEQFF
TRBV7-8	few	-	TRBJ1-1	TGTGCCAGCAGCTTAATTTCGGGGAACACTGAAGCTTTCTTT	CASSLISGNTEAFF
TRBV20-1	few	-	TRBJ2-7	TGCAGTGCTAGAGATCGTACCCACGAGCAGTACTTC	CSARDRTHEQYF